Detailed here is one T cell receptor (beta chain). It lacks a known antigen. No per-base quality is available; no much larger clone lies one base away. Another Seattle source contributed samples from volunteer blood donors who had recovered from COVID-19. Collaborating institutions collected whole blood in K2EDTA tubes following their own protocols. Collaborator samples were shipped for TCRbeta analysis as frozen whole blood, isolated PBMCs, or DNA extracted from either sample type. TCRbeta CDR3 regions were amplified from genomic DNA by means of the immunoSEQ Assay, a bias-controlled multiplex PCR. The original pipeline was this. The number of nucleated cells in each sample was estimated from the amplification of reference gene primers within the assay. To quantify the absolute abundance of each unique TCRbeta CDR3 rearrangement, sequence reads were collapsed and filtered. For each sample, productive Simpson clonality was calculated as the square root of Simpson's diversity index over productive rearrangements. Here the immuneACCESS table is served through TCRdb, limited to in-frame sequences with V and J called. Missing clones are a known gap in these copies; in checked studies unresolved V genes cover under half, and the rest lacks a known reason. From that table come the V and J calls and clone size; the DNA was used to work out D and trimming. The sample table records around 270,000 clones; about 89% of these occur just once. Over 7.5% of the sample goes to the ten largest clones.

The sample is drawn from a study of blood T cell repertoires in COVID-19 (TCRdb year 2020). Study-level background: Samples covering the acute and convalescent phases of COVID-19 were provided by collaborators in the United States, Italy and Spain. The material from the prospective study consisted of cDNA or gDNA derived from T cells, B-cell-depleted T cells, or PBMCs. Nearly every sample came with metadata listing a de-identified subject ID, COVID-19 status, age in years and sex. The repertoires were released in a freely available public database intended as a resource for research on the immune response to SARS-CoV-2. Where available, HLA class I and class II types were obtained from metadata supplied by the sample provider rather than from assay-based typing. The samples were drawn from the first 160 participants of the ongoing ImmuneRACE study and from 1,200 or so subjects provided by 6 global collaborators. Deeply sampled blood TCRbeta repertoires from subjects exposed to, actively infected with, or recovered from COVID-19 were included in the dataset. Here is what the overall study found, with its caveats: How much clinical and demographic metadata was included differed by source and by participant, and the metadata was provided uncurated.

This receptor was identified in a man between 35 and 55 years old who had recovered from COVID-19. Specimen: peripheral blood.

CDR3 region: CASSYSIAPGANVLTF. The DNA sequence reads TGTGCCAGCAGTTACTCGATAGCTCCTGGGGCCAACGTCCTGACTTTC. In this chain, TRBV6-5 is recombined with TRBJ2-6; there is no confident call for the D gene. At the junction V is shortened by 0 bases and J by 2 bases, with 8 bases in between. From the germline V gene, CDR1 is MNHEY and CDR2 is SVGAGI. Including cysteine and phenylalanine, the CDR3 has 16 amino acids. The CDR3 DNA has 48 bases and is translated from base 1.